This is a list of T cell receptor beta chains from one sample in a study of blood T cell repertoires in COVID-19. Assay used: immunoSEQ multiplex PCR; TCRdb lists only in-frame clones, some missing. The sample shows some 110,000 clones, more than 60% of them seen only once. The sample consisted of peripheral blood. All receptors come from a man between 65 and 79 years old with acute or convalescent COVID-19. Each CDR3 is given with its conserved first and last residue. The order of the fields is D gene, clone size, V gene, J gene, CDR3 DNA, CDR3 protein. D genes are given only for firm matches. Clone size is given for some rows only: seen once, a few or many times, or a class if the clone is expanded.

TRBD2	NA	TRBV28	TRBJ2-1	TGTGCCAGCAGCCCAGCGGGAGGAACCTACAATGAGCAGTTCTTC	CASSPAGGTYNEQFF
NA	NA	TRBV12-5	TRBJ1-6	TGTGCTAGTAGTAGCTTCCCTAATTCACCCCTCCACTTT	CASSSFPNSPLHF
NA	NA	TRBV11-3	TRBJ2-1	TGTGCCAGCAGCTTAAGTTCAACAACATCCCCAGGAGAGCAGTTCTTC	CASSLSSTTSPGEQFF
TRBD1	NA	TRBV9	TRBJ1-1	TGTGCCAGCAGCGCACAGGGGTCCCTCCTCACTTCTGAAGCTTTCTTT	CASSAQGSLLTSEAFF
NA	NA	TRBV19	TRBJ2-7	TGTGCCAGTAGTATAGCGGGCAGGGCAGCCTACGAGCAGTACTTC	CASSIAGRAAYEQYF
NA	NA	TRBV7-7	TRBJ2-3	TGTGCCAGCAGCTTAGGTGGGACTAGCACAGATACGCAGTATTTT	CASSLGGTSTDTQYF
NA	NA	TRBV7-2	TRBJ2-7	TGTGCCAGCAGCCCCCACCGGGTGGAGTACTACGAGCAGTACTTC	CASSPHRVEYYEQYF
TRBD1	NA	TRBV9	TRBJ1-3	TGTGCCAGCAGCGCGGACAGGGCTGGAAACACCATATATTTT	CASSADRAGNTIYF
NA	once	TRBV24-1	TRBJ1-2	TGTGCCACCAGTGACACCACTCGGGCTAACTATGGCTACACCTTC	CATSDTTRANYGYTF
TRBD1	few	TRBV2	TRBJ1-6	TGTGCCAGCACTCCAACAGGGGGAACGTATAATTCACCCCTCCACTTT	CASTPTGGTYNSPLHF
NA	few	TRBV4-3	TRBJ1-1	TGCGCCAGCAGCCCCCCCTTGCACGGGGGAATGAACACTGAAGCTTTCTTT	CASSPPLHGGMNTEAFF
NA	NA	TRBV5-1	TRBJ1-3	TGCGCCAGCAGCTTGGCCGCGGGCCTTGGAAACACCATATATTTT	CASSLAAGLGNTIYF
TRBD1	NA	TRBV6-4	TRBJ2-1	TGTGCCAGCAGTGAAGGAACAGGGGAGTTCTTC	CASSEGTGEFF
TRBD2	NA	TRBV10-1	TRBJ2-5	TGCGCCAGCATCCGGACTAGCGGGGGACAAGAGACCCAGTACTTC	CASIRTSGGQETQYF
NA	NA	TRBV3-1/TRBV3-2	TRBJ2-3	TGTGCCAGCAGCCAAGCGAGGACAGATACGCAGTATTTT	CASSQARTDTQYF
NA	NA	TRBV7-8	TRBJ2-7	TGTGCCAGCAGCTTCACGACCGGGATATCCTACGAGCAGTACTTC	CASSFTTGISYEQYF
TRBD1	NA	TRBV27	TRBJ1-2	TGTGCCAGCAGTTTATTCTCCCAGGGGGCGATAGGCTATGGCTACACCTTC	CASSLFSQGAIGYGYTF
TRBD1	NA	TRBV5-5	TRBJ2-6	TGTGCCAGCAGCGGGGACAGCCGGCCGGACTCTGGGGCCAACGTCCTGACTTTC	CASSGDSRPDSGANVLTF
NA	NA	TRBV18	TRBJ2-1	TGTGCCAGCTCACCAACAGCGGGCAGCTCCTACAATGAGCAGTTCTTC	CASSPTAGSSYNEQFF
TRBD1	NA	TRBV5-1	TRBJ1-2	TGCGCCAGCAGCTTGGTCCAGGGGGCTGACTATGGCTACACCTTC	CASSLVQGADYGYTF
NA	NA	TRBV24-1	TRBJ2-2	TGTGCCACCAGTGAGGAGAGTTTCGGGGAGCTGTTTTTT	CATSEESFGELFF
NA	NA	TRBV9	TRBJ1-2	TGTGCCAGCAGCGTAGGGGGCAGGGCGGACTATGGCTACACCTTC	CASSVGGRADYGYTF
TRBD1	few	TRBV7-9	TRBJ1-6	TGTGCCAGCAGCTTAGGACAGGGGAGCTCCTATAATTCACCCCTCCACTTT	CASSLGQGSSYNSPLHF
NA	NA	TRBV4-1	TRBJ2-3	TGCGCCAGCAGCCAAGATCGCGGGGACCGGAGGGATACGCAGTATTTT	CASSQDRGDRRDTQYF
TRBD1	NA	TRBV6-2/TRBV6-3	TRBJ1-1	TGTGCCAGCAGTAGACAGGGGATGAACACTGAAGCTTTCTTT	CASSRQGMNTEAFF
NA	NA	TRBV7-2	TRBJ1-2	TGTGCCAGCAGCTTACCAAGGGGCGGGACGGTCTATGGCTACACCTTC	CASSLPRGGTVYGYTF
NA	NA	TRBV2	TRBJ1-5	TGTGCCAGCAGCGGCAATCAGCCCCAGCATTTT	CASSGNQPQHF
TRBD1	NA	TRBV9	TRBJ1-1	TGTGCCAGCAACACGGACAGGGGGCATGGGGACACTGAAGCTTTCTTT	CASNTDRGHGDTEAFF
NA	NA	TRBV9	TRBJ1-4	TGTGCCAGCAGCGTCCCGGGGGCTAATGAAAAACTGTTTTTT	CASSVPGANEKLFF
NA	NA	TRBV21-1	TRBJ2-7	TGTGCCAGCAGCAAAGAAACAGGACCACTCTACGAGCAGTACTTC	CASSKETGPLYEQYF
TRBD1	NA	TRBV7-6	TRBJ1-1	TGTGCCAGCAGTCTTACCGGGACAGGGGACATGAACACTGAAGCTTTCTTT	CASSLTGTGDMNTEAFF
NA	NA	TRBV7-6	TRBJ1-5	TGTGCCAGCAGCTTATCCCCCCGGACAGTCAGTCAGCCCCAGCATTTT	CASSLSPRTVSQPQHF
TRBD2	NA	TRBV18	TRBJ2-7	TGTGCCAGCTCAACCGGGACTAGCATCTACGAGCAGTACTTC	CASSTGTSIYEQYF
NA	once	TRBV2	TRBJ2-4	TGTGCCAGCATTTACAGCTTTTTAGCCAAAAACATTCAGTACTTC	CASIYSFLAKNIQYF
NA	NA	TRBV2	TRBJ1-1	TGTGCCAGCAGCGGACAGATGAACACTGAAGCTTTCTTT	CASSGQMNTEAFF
NA	few	TRBV19	TRBJ2-1	TGTGCCAGTAGTCTTGACACCTACAATGAGCAGTTCTTC	CASSLDTYNEQFF
NA	NA	TRBV30	TRBJ1-3	TGTGCCTGGACCCCAGGGCCTCCTGGAAACACCATATATTTT	CAWTPGPPGNTIYF
TRBD2	NA	TRBV2	TRBJ2-2	TGTGCCAGCAAGACTAGCGGGGGGATCGCGAACACCGGGGAGCTGTTTTTT	CASKTSGGIANTGELFF
NA	NA	TRBV12-3/TRBV12-4	TRBJ2-7	TGTGCCAGCAGTTTAGCGCGGGGACACGAGCAGTACTTC	CASSLARGHEQYF
TRBD2	NA	TRBV5-1	TRBJ2-1	TGCGCCAGCAGCGAGGGACTAGCGGGAGTTTCGTTCTTC	CASSEGLAGVSFF
TRBD1	NA	TRBV5-1	TRBJ2-1	TGCGCCAGCAGAGGGACAGGGGACAATGAGCAGTTCTTC	CASRGTGDNEQFF
NA	NA	TRBV5-1	TRBJ2-3	TGCGCCAGCAGCTTGCAACCCAGCGGGTCTATAGATACGCAGTATTTT	CASSLQPSGSIDTQYF
NA	NA	TRBV7-3	TRBJ1-2	TGTGCCAGCAGCCGGACACCTAACGATGGCTACACCTTC	CASSRTPNDGYTF
NA	NA	TRBV2	TRBJ2-1	TGTGCCAGCAGTGGAGGGCCCCTCTACAATGAGCAGTTCTTC	CASSGGPLYNEQFF
NA	NA	TRBV27	TRBJ2-2	TGTGCCAGCAGACCAGGGTTTCTACGCGCCGGGGAGCTGTTTTTT	CASRPGFLRAGELFF
NA	once	TRBV7-9	TRBJ1-2	TGTGCCAGCAGCGTAGACACGAGGGGCTACACCTTC	CASSVDTRGYTF
NA	NA	TRBV3-1/TRBV3-2	TRBJ1-3	TGTGCCAGCAGAGATCTGGCAGGGACAGGAAACACCATATATTTT	CASRDLAGTGNTIYF
TRBD1	few	TRBV9	TRBJ2-1	TGTGCCAGCAGCGACGGGACAGCTCGACCCTACAATGAGCAGTTCTTC	CASSDGTARPYNEQFF
NA	NA	TRBV18	TRBJ1-4	TGTGCCAGCTCACCGACAGCAGATAATGAAAAACTGTTTTTT	CASSPTADNEKLFF
TRBD2	NA	TRBV5-1	TRBJ2-1	TGCGCCAGCAGCTTGGTCGGGACTAGCGGGGGTTGGTTCTTC	CASSLVGTSGGWFF
TRBD1	NA	TRBV10-3	TRBJ2-5	TGTGCCATCAGTGAGTATGCACAACAGGGGGCACAAGAGACCCAGTACTTC	CAISEYAQQGAQETQYF
NA	NA	TRBV6-5	TRBJ2-7	TGTGCCAGCAGTTACTGGGGGACAACCTACGAGCAGTACTTC	CASSYWGTTYEQYF
NA	NA	TRBV4-1	TRBJ2-7	TGCGCCAGCAGCCAAGATTCGGGGTCCCAATCCTACGAGCAGTACTTC	CASSQDSGSQSYEQYF
TRBD1	NA	TRBV4-2	TRBJ1-6	TGTGCCAGCAGCCAAGATCAGGGGGCCGCTTCACCCCTCCACTTT	CASSQDQGAASPLHF
TRBD1	NA	TRBV15	TRBJ2-3	TGTGCCACCAGCACCCGACAGGGCCCGGCGACAGATACGCAGTATTTT	CATSTRQGPATDTQYF